This TCR beta chain is from a study of low-dose radiotherapy and immunotherapy resistance in tumors. Study as a whole: Patients took 300 mg oral aspirin daily for four cycles from cycle 1 day 1.

This clonotype was observed at least ten times. Regarding time point: before trial treatment. The CDR3 is made up of 12 amino acids. In germline, CDR1 is DFQATT, CDR2 SNEGSKA (reference sequence). Trimming removed 7 bases at V and 0 bases at J, with 9 bases between. Gene-specific TRAV and TRBV primers were used for first-strand cDNA, covering alpha and beta chains. PCR amplification of the TCRs was performed with Phusion for 15 to 25 PCR cycles, and it relied on a constant-region primer together with a V-primer adapter. TCRdb ran MiXCR on the reads and lists one entry per CDR3 protein. Here the sample spans nearly 95,000 distinct CDR3 sequences, roughly 9% being singletons.

This chain links TRBV20-1 with TRBJ1-2; D gene ambiguous. Sample: PBMCs, taken before treatment. The receptor was derived from a male donor with prostate cancer. In DNA, the CDR3 is TGCAGTGGGAAAAGTACTAACTATGGCTACACCTTC. Its translation: CSGKSTNYGYTF.